One sample yielded the 18 T cell receptor beta chains listed below, sequenced in a study of blood T cell repertoires in COVID-19. Libraries were prepared by immunoSEQ multiplex PCR; TCRdb keeps only in-frame clonotypes and omits some of them. The table shows 280,000 or so clones, with around 92% occurring only once. Sequences were obtained from PBMCs or T cells enriched from blood (not recorded which). The source is a woman aged 45-60 years who had been exposed to COVID-19.

The rearrangement uses TRBV6-5 and TRBJ2-7; 7 positions agree with TRBD2. Trimming cost V 6 bases and J 1 base; bases outside gene matches: 9. The CDR3 is made up of 15 amino acids. Germline V gene sequence: CDR1 MNHEY, CDR2 SVGAGI. The CDR3 loop reads CASRTAGVQSYEQYF. CDR3 in DNA: TGTGCCAGCAGAACCGCGGGGGTCCAATCCTACGAGCAGTACTTC.

This clone was detected only a few times. The chain recombines TRBV7-2 with TRBJ1-1, with TRBD1 as a possible D gene (5 bases). Germline-derived CDR1 and CDR2 are SGHTA and FQGNSA. Trimming removed 2 bases at V and 5 bases at J, with 12 bases between. The CDR3 is made up of 14 amino acids. The CDR3 loop is CASSLQGLITEAFF. CDR3 DNA sequence: TGTGCCAGCAGCTTACAGGGTTTAATTACTGAAGCTTTCTTT.

In its sample, this clone was seen once. The CDR3 coding sequence is TGTGCCAGTAGTATAGTCCCAGGGGCCCCGTCGGGGCCCCAGCATTTT. The encoded protein is CASSIVPGAPSGPQHF. The V gene is TRBV19, the J gene TRBJ1-5, with D possibly being TRBD1 (6 bases). CDR1 and CDR2 (germline): LNHDA, SQIVND (reference sequence). CDR3 size: 16 residues. The germline V and J ends were trimmed by 1 base and 9 bases, with 19 bases remaining between them.

The chain has TRBV7-2 and TRBJ1-2, with D perhaps TRBD1 (5 bases). Per the germline V gene, CDR1 is SGHTA and CDR2 is FQGNSA. The CDR3 length is 18 residues. Trimming removed 1 base from V and 9 bases from J, with 27 bases in between. The CDR3 loop reads CASSLVGIGGGDGLRYTF. CDR3 DNA: TGTGCCAGCAGCTTAGTAGGGATCGGCGGGGGGGACGGCTTGCGCTACACCTTC.

The genes are TRBV29-1 and TRBJ2-4; D possibly corresponds to TRBD1 (5 bases). V was trimmed by 5 bases and J by 1 base, leaving 15 bases between them. This CDR3 spans 15 amino acids. CDR1 SQVTM and CDR2 ANQGSEA come from the germline V gene. The CDR3 here is CSVTVHKGAKNIQYF. The CDR3 coding sequence is TGCAGCGTTACCGTTCATAAGGGGGCCAAAAACATTCAGTACTTC.

As regards this clone: Other DNA sequences in the sample encode the same CDR3. The chain carries TRBV5-1 and TRBJ1-1; no firm D call. This CDR3 is built from 13 residues. Germline V gene lookup returns CDR1 SGHRS and CDR2 YFSETQ. With 3 bases removed from V and 3 bases from J, the gap between germline ends came to 9 bases. The CDR3 nucleotides are TGCGCCAGCAGCTCCGGGTCCTACACTGAAGCTTTCTTT. It encodes CASSSGSYTEAFF.

This CDR3 reads CASSLMPGGHHSYEQYF. The CDR3 nucleotides are TGTGCCAGCAGCTTAATGCCGGGGGGACACCACTCCTACGAGCAGTACTTC. The chain links TRBV11-3 to TRBJ2-7; perhaps TRBD2 as D (7 bases). Per germline, CDR1 SGHNT and CDR2 YENEEA. The CDR3 length is 17 residues. Trimming took off 2 bases at V and 0 bases at J, with 17 bases between the two ends.

The chain recombines TRBV5-1 with TRBJ2-2; 11 nucleotides line up with TRBD2. This CDR3 has 16 amino acids. The J segment lost 5 bases and the V segment lost 1 base, leaving 4 bases of the junction unmatched. Germline V CDR1 and CDR2: SGHRS, YFSETQ. The CDR3, as DNA: TGCGCCAGCAGCTTGTACGGGACTAGCGGAACCGGGGAGCTGTTTTTT. Its translation: CASSLYGTSGTGELFF.

The chain couples TRBV5-1 to TRBJ2-3, with 8 bases identical to TRBD1. CDR1 SGHRS and CDR2 YFSETQ come from the germline V gene. The CDR3 sequence is 15 residues long. V was pared by 4 bases and J by 5 bases, with 9 bases of the junction left unmatched. CDR3 nucleotide sequence: TGCGCCAGCAGCCTGGGCCAGGGGGCGAAAGATACGCAGTATTTT. Residues: CASSLGQGAKDTQYF. The full variable domain, in which reference TRBV5-1 and TRBJ2-3 provide the parts outside the CDR3, is KAGVTQTPRYLIKTRGQQVTLSCSPISGHRSVSWYQQTPGQGLQFLFEYFSETQRNKGNFPGRFSGRQFSNSRSEMNVSTLELGDSALYLCASSLGQGAKDTQYFGPGTRLTVL.

The rearrangement uses TRBV19 and TRBJ1-5; no firm D call. CDR1 and CDR2 (germline): LNHDA, SQIVND (reference sequence). Trimming removed 7 bases from V and 0 bases from J, with 19 bases in between. This CDR3 has 17 amino acids. The CDR3 sequence: CASIGGRDLGSNQPQHF. CDR3 DNA: TGTGCCAGTATCGGAGGAAGGGATTTGGGTAGCAATCAGCCCCAGCATTTT.

This clone has only a few counts. The V gene is TRBV7-9, the J gene TRBJ2-5; the match to TRBD1 covers 11 bases. Trimming took 6 bases from V and 6 from J; bases not matched to a gene: 12. The CDR3 is made up of 16 amino acids. Germline lookup yields CDR1 SEHNR and CDR2 FQNEAQ (reference sequence). The chain's CDR3 is CASRPAGTGGSKTQYF. CDR3 bases: TGTGCCAGCAGGCCTGCGGGGACAGGGGGAAGTAAGACCCAGTACTTC.

To note about this clone: One end of the junction is discordant with germline, which a read error may explain. The V gene is TRBV7-7, the J gene TRBJ2-7, with D possibly being TRBD1 (7 bases). Germline-derived CDR1 and CDR2 are SSHAT and FNYEAQ (reference sequence). This CDR3 has 14 residues. CDR3 sequence reads: CASSSGEGAGEQYF. The DNA of the CDR3 is TGTGCTAGCAGCTCGGGAGAGGGGGCGGGCGAGCAGTACTTC.

The J gene is TRBJ1-6, the V gene TRBV5-1, with 8 bases fitting TRBD1. The germline V gene encodes CDR1 SGHRS and CDR2 YFSETQ. Trimming took 5 bases from V and 5 from J; bases not matched to a gene: 15. The CDR3 covers 18 residues. CDR3 sequence: CASRGRAGQVPNNSPLHF. The CDR3 DNA follows: TGCGCCAGCAGGGGAAGGGCGGGACAGGTCCCCAATAATTCACCCCTCCACTTT.

This rearrangement joins TRBV7-2 to TRBJ2-7; a weak D match, TRBD2 (5 bases). V was trimmed by 4 bases and J by 4 bases, leaving 11 bases between them. This CDR3 region has 13 residues. Germline loops: CDR1 SGHTA, CDR2 FQGNSA. The CDR3 loop reads CASSWLLGYEQYF. The CDR3 region has the DNA TGTGCCAGCAGCTGGTTACTAGGATACGAGCAGTACTTC.

This chain uses TRBV2 with TRBJ1-3; tentatively, D is TRBD1 (6 bases). The CDR3 is made up of 15 amino acids. The V and J ends lost 7 bases and 1 base respectively, with 14 bases between them. Germline values: CDR1 SNHLY, CDR2 FYNNEI. Written as DNA, the CDR3 is TGTGCCAGCAATGTGGGGGCGGATTCTGGAAACACCATATATTTT. Its translation: CASNVGADSGNTIYF.

With respect to this clone: The junction shows a germline mismatch at one end, possibly a read error. The rearrangement links TRBV6-1 to TRBJ2-7; 9 bases match TRBD2. Germline assignment: CDR1 MNHNS and CDR2 SASEGT. This CDR3 contains 13 residues. As DNA, the CDR3 is TGTGCCAGCAGTGAATTACCCAATAGCGGGAGAATGTTC. Translation: CASSELPNSGRMF.

This chain connects TRBV2 to TRBJ1-6; D is undetermined. Trimming took 8 bases from V and 8 from J, leaving 13 bases between them. CDR3 length equals 13 residues. CDR1 is SNHLY and CDR2 is FYNNEI in the germline V gene. CDR3 sequence reads: CASGDGEYSPLHF. CDR3 DNA: TGTGCCAGCGGAGACGGGGAGTATTCACCCCTCCACTTT.

This chain links TRBV30 with TRBJ1-2; 10 bases map to TRBD1. After removal of 3 bases from V and 7 bases from J, the junction contained 5 bases not matched to a gene. The germline CDR1 and CDR2 sequences are GTSNPN and SVGIG (reference sequence). The CDR3 has 13 residues. The CDR3 spells CAWRPGTGVGYTF. CDR3 nucleotides: TGTGCCTGGAGACCCGGGACAGGGGTTGGCTACACCTTC.